What follows are 20 T cell receptor beta chains derived from one specimen sequenced in a study of blood T cell repertoires in COVID-19. The method was immunoSEQ multiplex PCR; TCRdb's version includes in-frame clones alone and lacks a portion of them. Among approximately 230,000 clones, roughly 89% were seen once, and the ten largest hold approximately 2%. Sequencing was performed on peripheral blood. These receptors were obtained from a man aged 25-45 years who had recovered from COVID-19.

This clone was detected only once. This chain uses TRBV4-1 with TRBJ2-2; D gene uncertain. The length of the CDR3 is 14 residues. V lost 1 base and J 4 bases, leaving 7 bases between the germline ends. CDR1 is MGHRA and CDR2 is YSYEKL in the germline V gene. The CDR3 DNA reads as TGCGCCAGCAGCCAAGTCGACTTCACCGGGGAGCTGTTTTTT. This sequence encodes CASSQVDFTGELFF.

The chain couples TRBV6-2 or TRBV6-3 to TRBJ1-2; D ambiguous. The CDR3 is made up of 15 amino acids. Trimming took off 0 bases at V and 4 bases at J, with 12 bases between the two ends. Germline lookup yields CDR1 MNHEY and CDR2 SVGEGT. In DNA, the CDR3 is TGTGCCAGCAGTTACTCGGCAGGAAGTACCTATGGCTACACCTTC. It is translated as CASSYSAGSTYGYTF.

This clone was seen only once. The chain recombines TRBV2 with TRBJ2-7; 7 nucleotides match TRBD1. CDR3 length: 12 amino acids. CDR1 and CDR2 from the germline V gene are SNHLY and FYNNEI. V lost 6 bases, J lost 9 bases, and 8 bases stayed unmatched. The CDR3 region is CASSPGTDLQYF. The DNA of the CDR3 is TGTGCCAGCAGCCCCGGGACAGACCTGCAGTACTTC.

The genes are TRBV7-6 and TRBJ2-1; the match to TRBD2 covers 8 bases. The CDR3 totals 12 residues. Trimming at V came to 3 bases and at J to 11 bases, leaving 3 bases not matched to a gene. Germline V gene data show CDR1 as SGHVS and CDR2 as FNYEAQ. The DNA for the CDR3 is TGTGCCAGCAGCTTTGCGGGGGGCAAGCAGTTCTTC. This sequence encodes CASSFAGGKQFF.

The chain is built from TRBV19 and TRBJ1-5; D is uncertain. Germline V gene lookup returns CDR1 LNHDA and CDR2 SQIVND (reference sequence). Trimming took 5 bases from V and 0 from J, leaving 23 bases between them. This CDR3 is 19 amino acids long. The CDR3 DNA follows: TGTGCCAGTAGTCCGAAGGAGGCGGCAGCCCGGCATAGCAATCAGCCCCAGCATTTT. Its protein product is CASSPKEAAARHSNQPQHF.

The chain links TRBV7-9 to TRBJ1-1; weak D call: TRBD1 (5 bases). V was cut by 0 bases and J by 6 bases, with 11 bases left in between. In germline, CDR1 is SEHNR, CDR2 FQNEAQ (reference sequence). This CDR3 contains 14 residues. The CDR3 DNA follows: TGTGCCAGCAGCTTAGCGGGGCGGTGGGCTGAAGCTTTCTTT. Its translation is CASSLAGRWAEAFF. Full variable domain (missing parts from reference TRBV7-9 and TRBJ1-1): DTGVSQNPRHKITKRGQNVTFRCDPISEHNRLYWYRQTLGQGPEFLTYFQNEAQLEKSRLLSDRFSAERPKGSFSTLEIQRTEQGDSAMYLCASSLAGRWAEAFFGQGTRLTVV.

The gene calls are TRBV7-9 and TRBJ1-1; weak D call: TRBD1 (6 bases). This CDR3 spans 15 amino acids. V was trimmed by 1 base and J by 2 bases, leaving 11 bases between them. Germline lookup yields CDR1 SEHNR and CDR2 FQNEAQ (reference sequence). The chain's CDR3 is CASSLGTAYNTEAFF. For the CDR3, the DNA is TGTGCCAGCAGCTTAGGGACAGCTTATAACACTGAAGCTTTCTTT.

The chain carries TRBV3-1 (or the pseudogene TRBV3-2) and TRBJ1-2, with 8 positions matching TRBD1. The CDR3 covers 14 residues. Germline-derived CDR1 and CDR2 are LGHDT and YNNKEL (reference sequence). J was trimmed by 4 bases and V by 1 base; bases with no gene match: 2. For the CDR3, the DNA is TGTGCCAGCAGCCAAGGACAGGGGATCTATGGCTACACCTTC. Translation: CASSQGQGIYGYTF.

The chain combines TRBV24-1 with TRBJ2-6; 8 bases agree with TRBD1. The CDR3 runs 14 residues. Germline loops: CDR1 KGHDR, CDR2 SFDVKD. The junction had 2 bases not matched to a gene; V was cut back by 9 bases and J by 2 bases. The CDR3 loop reads CATQGAAGANVLTF. The CDR3 region has the DNA TGTGCCACCCAGGGGGCGGCTGGGGCCAACGTCCTGACTTTC.

The chain recombines TRBV27 with TRBJ1-2, with a tentative D call TRBD1 (6 bases). V was trimmed by 2 bases and J by 3 bases, leaving 19 bases between them. The CDR3 is 17 residues long. CDR1 and CDR2 (germline): MNHEY, SMNVEV (reference sequence). The CDR3 region has the DNA TGTGCCAGCAGTTTAGATCGAGGAACAGGGCAATACTATGGCTACACCTTC. This gives the protein CASSLDRGTGQYYGYTF.

The V gene is TRBV2, the J gene TRBJ2-3; TRBD2 matches 14 bases. V lost 0 bases and J lost 1; bases outside the gene matches: 3. There are 18 residues in the CDR3. Germline CDR1 is SNHLY and CDR2 is FYNNEI. For the CDR3, the DNA is TGTGCCAGCAGTGAAGCCGGACTAGCGGGGGGAGGCACAGATACGCAGTATTTT. Its translation: CASSEAGLAGGGTDTQYF. Variable domain in full (rest from reference TRBV2 and TRBJ2-3): EPEVTQTPSHQVTQMGQEVILRCVPISNHLYFYWYRQILGQKVEFLVSFYNNEISEKSEIFDDQFSVERPDGSNFTLKIRSTKLEDSAMYFCASSEAGLAGGGTDTQYFGPGTRLTVL.

This chain joins TRBV4-3 and TRBJ1-6; a weak D match, TRBD1 (5 bases). Germline V lookup: CDR1 LGHNA, CDR2 YSLEER. The V end was cut by 4 bases, the J end by 5 bases, with 12 bases between. This CDR3 contains 15 residues. This CDR3 is CASSPQTVNNSPLHF. The CDR3 bases are TGCGCCAGCAGCCCGCAGACAGTTAATAATTCACCCCTCCACTTT.

V and J are TRBV11-3 and TRBJ2-7; D possibly corresponds to TRBD1 (5 bases). CDR3 length equals 14 residues. Germline V gene sequence: CDR1 SGHNT, CDR2 YENEEA. V lost 0 bases to trimming and J lost 4 bases, with 10 bases between them. The CDR3 DNA follows: TGTGCCAGCAGCTTAGAAAGTCAGGGATACGAGCAGTACTTC. Its translation is CASSLESQGYEQYF.

The rearrangement uses TRBV5-6 and TRBJ2-5; 8 bases are a match to TRBD1. Germline V gene data show CDR1 as SGHDT and CDR2 as YYEEEE. This CDR3 has 19 residues. V lost 1 base, J lost 1 base, and 15 bases stayed unmatched. CDR3 residues: CASSLITYVDRAFQETQYF. Here the CDR3 DNA reads TGTGCCAGCAGCTTGATTACGTATGTGGACAGGGCATTCCAAGAGACCCAGTACTTC.

The chain combines TRBV27 with TRBJ1-4, with D unclear. The CDR3 consists of 17 residues. The V gene lost 7 bases and the J gene lost 0 bases, with 18 bases spanning the gap. Germline CDR1 MNHEY, CDR2 SMNVEV (reference sequence). CDR3 region: CASNYRRGRPTNEKLFF. CDR3 in DNA: TGTGCCAGCAATTATCGACGAGGGCGGCCAACTAATGAAAAACTGTTTTTT.

This clone was counted only a few times. V is TRBV13 and J is TRBJ2-7; 12 bases match TRBD1. Germline V CDR1 and CDR2: PRHDT, FYEKMQ (reference sequence). CDR3 length: 15 amino acids. With 5 bases clipped from V and 4 bases from J, the junction kept 6 bases outside the gene matches. CDR3 residues: CASSLGTGGGYEQYF. The CDR3 DNA follows: TGTGCCAGCAGCCTCGGGACAGGGGGCGGGTACGAGCAGTACTTC.

This clone was seen a single time. CDR3 sequence: CASSFSGAYGYTF. CDR3 nucleotides: TGTGCCAGCAGCTTTTCAGGGGCTTATGGCTACACCTTC. The chain recombines TRBV11-2 with TRBJ1-2; D might be TRBD1 (6 bases). The length of the CDR3 is 13 residues. The ends were cut back, 3 bases at V and 5 bases at J, with 10 bases in the middle. Germline CDR1 is SGHAT and CDR2 is FQNNGV.

The chain combines TRBV29-1 with TRBJ1-2, with D uncertain. The germline gives CDR1 SQVTM, CDR2 ANQGSEA. Deletions cut 7 bases from V and 0 bases from J, with 12 bases between. This CDR3 is built from 13 residues. Written as DNA, the CDR3 is TGCAGCGAGTACAGCCTACCTAACTATGGCTACACCTTC. Translated, it gives CSEYSLPNYGYTF.

The V call is TRBV5-6, the J call TRBJ1-1; D unresolved. Deletions cut 4 bases from V and 0 bases from J, with 13 bases between. Germline V gene lookup returns CDR1 SGHDT and CDR2 YYEEEE. The CDR3 covers 15 residues. CDR3 nucleotides: TGTGCCAGCAGCCCAACTGGGAGTCTGAACACTGAAGCTTTCTTT. This sequence encodes CASSPTGSLNTEAFF.

The chain joins TRBV3-1 (or the pseudogene TRBV3-2) to TRBJ2-3, with 10 nucleotides matching TRBD2. The germline V gene has CDR1 LGHDT and CDR2 YNNKEL (reference sequence). The trim removed 4 bases at V and 6 bases at J, leaving 13 bases unmatched. CDR3 size: 17 residues. The DNA of the CDR3 is TGTGCCAGCAGCCCGTACCTTAGCGGGGGGCCTCAGGATACGCAGTATTTT. Protein product: CASSPYLSGGPQDTQYF.